Shown below are 11 T cell receptor beta chains from a single sample sequenced in a study of cytomegalovirus exposure and HLA in healthy donors. Vbeta (60) and Jbeta (13) primers were used in the PCR. This table comes from immunoSEQ multiplex PCR, and its TCRdb copy is limited to in-frame clones, with some not included. The table records about 160,000 clones, roughly 74% of them present only once. The sample taken for sequencing was PBMCs. These receptors originate from a male donor in good health and CMV-seronegative.

The CDR3: CASSLDGSSYNSPLHF. The CDR3 region has the DNA TGTGCCAGCAGCTTAGACGGGAGCTCCTATAATTCACCCCTCCACTTT. The rearrangement links TRBV11-2 to TRBJ1-6; D unresolved. Trimming took off 0 bases at V and 0 bases at J, with 6 bases between the two ends. CDR1 is SGHAT, CDR2 FQNNGV, per germline. The CDR3 covers 16 residues.

The chain is built from TRBV4-3 and TRBJ2-5, with D tentatively TRBD2 (6 bases). Per germline, CDR1 LGHNA and CDR2 YSLEER. The CDR3 runs 15 residues. V lost 2 bases to trimming and J lost 2 bases, with 12 bases between them. CDR3 bases: TGCGCCAGCAGCCAAATTCCGGGACTGCAAGAGACCCAGTACTTC. Protein product: CASSQIPGLQETQYF.

V and J are TRBV7-2 and TRBJ2-1; 9 bases fit TRBD2. Germline loops: CDR1 SGHTA, CDR2 FQGNSA. This CDR3 is built from 16 residues. V shed 5 bases, J shed 7 bases, and the junction held 12 bases outside the gene matches. This CDR3 is CASSRFGGGVGNEQFF. CDR3 bases: TGTGCCAGCAGCCGCTTTGGCGGGGGGGTAGGTAATGAGCAGTTCTTC.

V gene TRBV6-5 combines with J gene TRBJ2-1, with D tentatively TRBD1 (6 bases). CDR3 length: 13 residues. Germline CDR1 is MNHEY and CDR2 is SVGAGI. Trimming pared 4 bases from V and 6 bases from J, leaving 10 bases between. CDR3 sequence reads: CASSFGQSNEQFF. The CDR3 nucleotides read TGTGCCAGCAGTTTCGGACAGTCCAATGAGCAGTTCTTC.

V is TRBV5-1 and J is TRBJ1-5, with a weak D call TRBD1 (6 bases). CDR3 length equals 14 residues. The germline V gene has CDR1 SGHRS and CDR2 YFSETQ. V was clipped by 4 bases and J by 4 bases, with 12 bases between them. The DNA of the CDR3 is TGCGCCAGCAGCACCGGGACACCAAATCAGCCCCAGCATTTT. Protein: CASSTGTPNQPQHF.

The CDR3 loop is CASRGDRTEAFF. The CDR3 DNA is TGTGCCAGCAGGGGGGACAGAACTGAAGCTTTCTTT. V gene TRBV2 combines with J gene TRBJ1-1; 7 bases are shared with TRBD1. The ends lost 6 bases at V and 5 bases at J; junction bases unmatched: 3. The length of the CDR3 is 12 residues. Germline CDR1 is SNHLY and CDR2 is FYNNEI.

The rearrangement links TRBV19 to TRBJ1-5; possibly TRBD1 for D (5 bases). Germline CDR1 reads LNHDA; CDR2 reads SQIVND (reference sequence). V was trimmed by 4 bases and J by 0 bases, leaving 19 bases between them. This CDR3 has 18 residues. As DNA, the CDR3 is TGTGCCAGTAGTAAAGGGCAGGGTAATTATTATAGCAATCAGCCCCAGCATTTT. Translated, it gives CASSKGQGNYYSNQPQHF. The variable domain in full, with the rest retrieved from reference TRBV19 and TRBJ1-5, is DGGITQSPKYLFRKEGQNVTLSCEQNLNHDAMYWYRQDPGQGLRLIYYSQIVNDFQKGDIAEGYSVSREKKESFPLTVTSAQKNPTAFYLCASSKGQGNYYSNQPQHFGDGTRLSIL.

The chain uses TRBV4-2 and TRBJ2-1, with 8 bases that match TRBD2. Germline-derived CDR1 and CDR2 are LGHNA and YNFKEQ. J lost 8 bases, V lost 1 base, and 10 bases had no gene match. CDR3 length equals 16 residues. The CDR3 loop reads CASSQARAGAGHEQFF. As DNA, the CDR3 is TGTGCCAGCAGCCAAGCTCGAGCGGGAGCGGGACATGAGCAGTTCTTC.

J is TRBJ2-7 and V is TRBV19, with D possibly matching TRBD2 (5 bases). The germline V gene encodes CDR1 LNHDA and CDR2 SQIVND (reference sequence). The CDR3 extends over 15 amino acids. V lost 8 bases, J lost 0 bases, and 17 bases lay in between. The CDR3, as DNA: TGTGCCAGTCCCACCAGGCCCCGGGACTCCTACGAGCAGTACTTC. This translates into CASPTRPRDSYEQYF.

This sequence joins TRBV28 and TRBJ2-1; TRBD1 matches 9 bases. Germline V gene lookup returns CDR1 MDHEN and CDR2 SYDVKM. This CDR3 region has 19 residues. Losses at the gene ends were 5 bases for V and 8 bases for J; bases not matched to a gene: 22. Written as DNA, the CDR3 is TGTGCCAGCAGTACAGGGGGCGCAAAATGGCTAGCGATTAAACATGAGCAGTTCTTC. It encodes CASSTGGAKWLAIKHEQFF.

This sequence joins TRBV5-1 and TRBJ1-2; D remains ambiguous. This CDR3 is built from 14 residues. The germline V gene encodes CDR1 SGHRS and CDR2 YFSETQ. Trimming pared 4 bases from V and 4 bases from J, leaving 14 bases between. Here the CDR3 reads CASSGELKSYGYTF. The CDR3 region has the DNA TGCGCCAGCAGCGGAGAACTGAAGTCCTATGGCTACACCTTC.